The rows below give T cell receptor beta chains drawn from one sample of a study of blood T cell repertoires in COVID-19. Using immunoSEQ multiplex PCR, the repertoire was profiled, and TCRdb retains in-frame clones only, with some absent. The repertoire includes 200,000 to 300,000 clones, 75% to 90% of them detected once, and under 2% sits in the top ten. The sample consisted of peripheral blood. These receptors originate from a man younger than 40 with active or convalescent COVID-19. The CDR3 runs from the conserved cysteine through the conserved F or W. Fields, in order: CDR3 DNA, CDR3 protein, D gene, clone size, V gene, J gene. A D gene is named only where the DNA matches it firmly. Clone size is shown for a subset of rows, as once, few, many or a class of expanded clone.

TGTGCCAGCAGCCTAACTCGGGACAGGGCAAGTAGGCCCTACGAGCAGTACTTC	CASSLTRDRASRPYEQYF	TRBD1	few	TRBV5-8	TRBJ2-7
TGTGCCACCAGCAGAGCGTACAGCACATACAATGAGCAGTTCTTC	CATSRAYSTYNEQFF	.	few	TRBV15	TRBJ2-1
TGTGCCAGCAGCGGCGACAGGGTCCATCCATCCATCCGCTCTGGAAACACCATATATTTT	CASSGDRVHPSIRSGNTIYF	.	once	TRBV21-1	TRBJ1-3
TGTGCCAGCAGCCAAGAGAGAGCGGGGGGCTACACAGATACGCAGTATTTT	CASSQERAGGYTDTQYF	TRBD2	once	TRBV3-1/TRBV3-2	TRBJ2-3
TGTGCCAGCAGCGCAGACAGTGGCTACACCTTC	CASSADSGYTF	.	.	TRBV7-9	TRBJ1-2
TGCAGCGCCGAACAGGGATCGGGAGAAAAACTGTTTTTT	CSAEQGSGEKLFF	.	.	TRBV29-1	TRBJ1-4
TGTGCCAGCTCGCACCCGATTAGTTCTAGCACAGATACGCAGTATTTT	CASSHPISSSTDTQYF	.	.	TRBV18	TRBJ2-3
TGTGCCAGCAGTTACTCGGGAGGTCGGGGAGGCTACACCTTC	CASSYSGGRGGYTF	.	.	TRBV6-5	TRBJ1-2
TGTGCCAGCTCACCAGGAGGACTAGCGGGGGGACTGTACCAAGAGACCCAGTACTTC	CASSPGGLAGGLYQETQYF	TRBD2	.	TRBV18	TRBJ2-5
TGTGCCAGCAGCTTGGGTCCAGTCCCCAATCAGCCCCAGCATTTT	CASSLGPVPNQPQHF	.	.	TRBV5-6	TRBJ1-5
TGTGCCTCCCAGGGGGACAGTACTTTTTATGGCTACACCTTC	CASQGDSTFYGYTF	TRBD1	.	TRBV5-4	TRBJ1-2
TGCGCCAGCAGCCGGTACGAACAGGGGGATAATGAGCAGTTCTTC	CASSRYEQGDNEQFF	TRBD1	.	TRBV4-1	TRBJ2-1
TGTGCCAGCAGCTTAGATACAGGGATGGAAAAACTGTTTTTT	CASSLDTGMEKLFF	.	.	TRBV11-2	TRBJ1-4
TGTGCCAGCAGTAGAGAGTCTGGAAACACCATATATTTT	CASSRESGNTIYF	.	few	TRBV6-5	TRBJ1-3
TGTGCCAGCAATAGTGGACAGGGATACAATGAGCAGTTCTTC	CASNSGQGYNEQFF	TRBD1	.	TRBV5-6	TRBJ2-1
TGTGCCAGCAGCCAAGACGGGACAGGGAGTCAGCCCCAGCATTTT	CASSQDGTGSQPQHF	TRBD1	.	TRBV3-1/TRBV3-2	TRBJ1-5
TGTGCGATTTACAGGGGGAAATACACCGGGGAGCTGTTTTTT	CAIYRGKYTGELFF	TRBD1	.	TRBV5-6	TRBJ2-2
TGTGCCAGCTCACTCATAGCGGGGGGTGGCACAGATACGCAGTATTTT	CASSLIAGGGTDTQYF	TRBD2	few	TRBV18	TRBJ2-3
TGTGCCAGCAGGGAGACAGGGGACTATGGCTACACCTTC	CASRETGDYGYTF	TRBD1	.	TRBV19	TRBJ1-2
TGTGCCAGCAGCTTTACGGGGTTTCGGACCGGGGAGCTGTTTTTT	CASSFTGFRTGELFF	.	.	TRBV5-6	TRBJ2-2
TGCGCCAGCAGCCAAGATACCTCCGGGGGCACAGATACGCAGTATTTT	CASSQDTSGGTDTQYF	.	.	TRBV4-1	TRBJ2-3
TGTGCCAGCTACGACAGCGGGGGAGAAAAACTGTTTTTT	CASYDSGGEKLFF	.	once	TRBV6-5	TRBJ1-4
TGCGCCAGCAGTTTGTCAGGGAACACCGGGGAGCTGTTTTTT	CASSLSGNTGELFF	.	.	TRBV10-1	TRBJ2-2
TGTGCCAGCAGCTTAGAAAGGGGTTGGGATGAGCAGTTCTTC	CASSLERGWDEQFF	.	.	TRBV13	TRBJ2-1
TGCGCCAGCAGCCTTCTAGCGGGGTTAGAGACCCAGTACTTC	CASSLLAGLETQYF	TRBD2	.	TRBV4-1	TRBJ2-5
TGTGCCAGCAGCTATTTTCCGAGCGGGGGAGCGGCCGGGGAGCTGTTTTTT	CASSYFPSGGAAGELFF	TRBD2	once	TRBV7-2	TRBJ2-2
TGTGCCAGCAGCGGACAGGGCGTTGGCAATCAGCCCCAGCATTTT	CASSGQGVGNQPQHF	TRBD1	.	TRBV7-9	TRBJ1-5
TGTGCCAGCAGTGAAGGGACAGGGGGCGTTTTCTATAATTCACCCCTCCACTTT	CASSEGTGGVFYNSPLHF	TRBD1	.	TRBV6-1	TRBJ1-6
TGTGCCTCCGGGACAGGCCTCGAGGAGCAGTACTTC	CASGTGLEEQYF	TRBD1	.	TRBV5-5	TRBJ2-7
TGCGCCAGCAGCTTGGACGGGTTGGGGCTTAACACTGAAGCTTTCTTT	CASSLDGLGLNTEAFF	.	.	TRBV5-1	TRBJ1-1
TGTGCCAGCAGCCAGACTAGCGGGGGGACAGATACGCAGTATTTT	CASSQTSGGTDTQYF	TRBD2	.	TRBV7-7	TRBJ2-3
TGCGCCAGCACCCCTGGGCTCATGGGTTTCACAGATACGCAGTATTTT	CASTPGLMGFTDTQYF	.	.	TRBV5-1	TRBJ2-3
TGCGCCAGCAGCCAAGGCCCGGACAGCTCCTACGAGCAGTACTTC	CASSQGPDSSYEQYF	.	.	TRBV4-1	TRBJ2-7
TGCGCCAGCAGCTTCGACAGGGGAGAGTCACCCCTCCACTTT	CASSFDRGESPLHF	TRBD1	.	TRBV5-1	TRBJ1-6
TGTGCCACCTCACAAGGAGTCCCCTACGAGCAGTACTTC	CATSQGVPYEQYF	.	.	TRBV19	TRBJ2-7
TGTGCCAGCAGCTTAGCCGGGGGGCGTTTTTCCTCTGGAAACACCATATATTTT	CASSLAGGRFSSGNTIYF	.	.	TRBV11-2	TRBJ1-3
TGTGCCAGCAGTTGGAGGCCAGGGGGCTCATCCACTGAAGCTTTCTTT	CASSWRPGGSSTEAFF	TRBD1	.	TRBV27	TRBJ1-1
TGTGCCAGCAGTGGCGGATCCTCAGGGTACCAAGAGACCCAGTACTTC	CASSGGSSGYQETQYF	.	once	TRBV6-2/TRBV6-3	TRBJ2-5
TGTGCCAGCGGGGCAGGGGCTGGTGGGGAGCAGTACTTC	CASGAGAGGEQYF	.	.	TRBV5-4	TRBJ2-7
TGTGCCAGCAGGAAGGCCGGGACAAAGTACGAGCAGTACTTC	CASRKAGTKYEQYF	.	.	TRBV13	TRBJ2-7
TGCGCCAGCAGCCAAGTAGTGGGGCTGGGGTTCTACGAGCAGTACTTC	CASSQVVGLGFYEQYF	.	.	TRBV4-1	TRBJ2-7
TGTGCCAGCAGCTACAACAGCAACCCGGACACTGAAGCTTTCTTT	CASSYNSNPDTEAFF	.	.	TRBV5-4	TRBJ1-1
TGTGCCAGCACCACCACCAGAGGAAGGCAAGAGACCCAGTACTTC	CASTTTRGRQETQYF	.	.	TRBV6-5	TRBJ2-5
TGTGCCATCAGCAAGGGGAATAACTATAATTCACCCCTCCACTTT	CAISKGNNYNSPLHF	.	.	TRBV10-3	TRBJ1-6
TGTGCCAGCAGCTTGGCCGTAGTACAGGGACGGGCCAATGAGCAGTTCTTC	CASSLAVVQGRANEQFF	.	.	TRBV5-4	TRBJ2-1
TGTGCCACCAGCAGAGAGTTTAGGATCGCAGGGTACAATTCACCCCTCCACTTT	CATSREFRIAGYNSPLHF	.	.	TRBV15	TRBJ1-6
TGTGCCTGGAGAACAGGGGGCGTCACTGAAGCTTTCTTT	CAWRTGGVTEAFF	TRBD1	.	TRBV30	TRBJ1-1
TGCGCCAGCAGCTTGATCCCAGGCGATGAGCAGTTCTTC	CASSLIPGDEQFF	.	.	TRBV5-1	TRBJ2-1
TGCGCCAGCAGCCAAGAAGGCGGACAGGTAGTGCACGAGCAGTACTTC	CASSQEGGQVVHEQYF	TRBD1	.	TRBV4-1	TRBJ2-7
TGTGCCAGCAGACGCGGTGGGACAGTCCTTTCCAAGGAGCAGTTCTTC	CASRRGGTVLSKEQFF	TRBD1	.	TRBV2	TRBJ2-1
TGTGCCATCGGACTAGCGGGGACGAGCACAGATACGCAGTATTTT	CAIGLAGTSTDTQYF	TRBD2	.	TRBV10-3	TRBJ2-3
TGCGCCAGCAGCGGCCCAACGTCTAATGAAAAACTGTTTTTT	CASSGPTSNEKLFF	.	.	TRBV4-3	TRBJ1-4
TGTGCCAGCAGCATAGGCGGGGGAGGGACCCAGTACTTC	CASSIGGGGTQYF	TRBD2	once	TRBV25-1	TRBJ2-5